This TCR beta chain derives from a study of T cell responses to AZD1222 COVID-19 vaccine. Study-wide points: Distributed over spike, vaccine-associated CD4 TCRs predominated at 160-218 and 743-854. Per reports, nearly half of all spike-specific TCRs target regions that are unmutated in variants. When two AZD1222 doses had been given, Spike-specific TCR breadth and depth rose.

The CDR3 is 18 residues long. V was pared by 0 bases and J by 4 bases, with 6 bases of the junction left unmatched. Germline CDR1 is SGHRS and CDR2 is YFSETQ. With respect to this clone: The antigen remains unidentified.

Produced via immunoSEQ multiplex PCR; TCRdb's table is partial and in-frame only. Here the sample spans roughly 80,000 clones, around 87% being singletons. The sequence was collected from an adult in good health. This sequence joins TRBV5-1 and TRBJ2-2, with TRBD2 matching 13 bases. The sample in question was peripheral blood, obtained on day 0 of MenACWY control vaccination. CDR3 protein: CASSLELGLAGLTGELFF. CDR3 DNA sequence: TGCGCCAGCAGCTTGGAGTTGGGACTAGCGGGACTCACCGGGGAGCTGTTTTTT.